This T cell receptor beta chain appears in the sequencing data of a study of blood T cell repertoires in COVID-19. Study-wide context: Both acute and convalescent COVID-19 samples were obtained from the United States, Italy and Spain. T cells, B-cell-depleted T cells, or PBMCs provided the cDNA or gDNA that served as material.

J was trimmed by 7 bases and V by 5 bases; bases with no gene match: 14. Germline V gene lookup returns CDR1 SEHNR and CDR2 FQNEAQ (reference sequence). The CDR3 extends over 15 amino acids. Per the original data handling: For nucleated cells, counts were estimated from reference gene primer amplification. Profiled with immunoSEQ multiplex PCR; TCRdb holds only in-frame clones, not every one. The V and J calls and the clone size are those of that table, but D and trimming were determined from the DNA. The sample yields about 61,000 clones, approximately 91% seen once. The sequence derives from a woman in her 50s with active or convalescent COVID-19. The sequenced material came from peripheral blood. V gene TRBV7-9 combines with J gene TRBJ2-7; 7 bases map to TRBD1. For the CDR3, the DNA is TGTGCCAGCAGCAAAAGGACAGGACCTTCTGGAGAGCAGTACTTC. The encoded protein is CASSKRTGPSGEQYF.